One T cell receptor (beta chain) is described in this entry. Its specificity is unknown. This record belongs to a study of response to subunit inactivated influenza vaccine. Germline CDR1 KGHSH, CDR2 LQKENI. CDR3 length: 14 residues. Trimming stripped 6 bases from V and 2 bases from J, with 14 bases between. From the RT-PCR reads, TCRdb called clonotypes with MiXCR, one entry per CDR3 protein. Seen here are about 520,000 distinct CDR3 sequences, around 7.9% observed once, and the top ten hold around 13%. Overall study results and limits: Each seasonal influenza vaccination, the authors suggested, recruits few new T cells.

Specimen: PBMCs from blood, collected 23 months after vaccination. The sequence derives from a man aged 45 to 70 who received an inactivated influenza vaccine. The rearrangement uses TRBV18 and TRBJ2-7; tentatively, D is TRBD2 (5 bases). The DNA for the CDR3 is TGTGCCAGCTCGTCCCCTCCGGGGACCTACGAGCAGTACTTC. Its translation is CASSSPPGTYEQYF.